The 13 T cell receptor beta chains reported below all come from one sample, sequenced in a study of cytomegalovirus exposure and HLA in healthy donors. Use of 60 Vbeta and 13 Jbeta primers characterized the PCR. Profiled with immunoSEQ multiplex PCR; TCRdb holds only in-frame clones, not every one. Among about 140,000 clones, 60% to 85% were seen once, and the ten largest hold less than 3.5%. Material: PBMCs. The receptors here all came from a male donor in good health and CMV-seronegative.

V usage is TRBV5-1 and J usage is TRBJ2-7; 10 bases are a match to TRBD2. Trimming cost V 4 bases and J 7 bases; bases outside gene matches: 8. Germline CDR1 and CDR2: SGHRS and YFSETQ. This CDR3 is built from 14 residues. CDR3 protein: CASSPSGRASEQYF. Here the CDR3 DNA reads TGCGCCAGCAGCCCCAGCGGGAGGGCCTCTGAGCAGTACTTC.

This clone was detected only once. The chain employs TRBV14 and TRBJ2-1; 8 bases are shared with TRBD2. Germline assignment: CDR1 SGHDN and CDR2 FVKESK. CDR3 size: 18 residues. The V and J ends lost 2 bases and 9 bases, in that order; junction bases with no gene match: 18. In DNA form, the CDR3 reads TGTGCCAGCAGCCAATCCCTTGGGCTAGCGCGCGGGGGGAGTGAGCAGTTCTTC. It translates to CASSQSLGLARGGSEQFF.

The rearrangement joins TRBV18 to TRBJ1-1, with a weak D call TRBD1 (5 bases). V was cut by 0 bases and J by 1 base, with 12 bases left in between. This CDR3 has 16 amino acids. The germline CDR1 and CDR2 sequences are KGHSH and LQKENI. CDR3 nucleotide sequence: TGTGCCAGCTCACCACCGATCGGCCAGGGGAACACTGAAGCTTTCTTT. Its translation: CASSPPIGQGNTEAFF.

This clone turned up a few times. The sample holds other DNA sequences that translate to the same CDR3. This sequence joins TRBV30 and TRBJ1-2; D gene unclear. V was pared by 1 base and J by 2 bases, with 8 bases between. There are 13 residues in the CDR3. Germline CDR1 is GTSNPN and CDR2 is SVGIG (reference sequence). The CDR3 loop is CAWSGGLNYGYTF. The CDR3 DNA follows: TGTGCCTGGAGTGGTGGGCTGAACTATGGCTACACCTTC. The variable domain in full, with the rest retrieved from reference TRBV30 and TRBJ1-2, is SQTIHQWPATLVQPVGSPLSLECTVEGTSNPNLYWYRQAAGRGLQLLFYSVGIGQISSEVPQNLSASRPQDRQFILSSKKLLLSDSGFYLCAWSGGLNYGYTFGSGTRLTVV.

The rearrangement uses TRBV6-4 and TRBJ1-2; 10 bases are shared with TRBD1. Germline CDR1 and CDR2: MRHNA and SNTAGT. The CDR3 runs to 16 residues. V lost 6 bases and J lost 7; bases outside the gene matches: 14. This CDR3 is CASRASGTGAGGGYTF. The CDR3 region has the DNA TGTGCCAGCAGAGCATCCGGGACAGGGGCCGGGGGTGGCTACACCTTC.

The CDR3 sequence is CASSTQGANGYTF. The CDR3 DNA reads TGTGCCAGCAGCACACAGGGGGCCAATGGCTACACCTTC. V gene TRBV27 combines with J gene TRBJ1-2, with TRBD1 matching 9 bases. Unmatched junction bases numbered 5, after V lost 6 bases and J lost 6 bases. The CDR3 contains 13 residues. CDR1 and CDR2 (germline): MNHEY, SMNVEV (reference sequence).

DNA for the CDR3: TGTGCCAGCAGTGAAGCGAGGGTAGCCGGCTACACCTTC. This gives the protein CASSEARVAGYTF. The chain combines TRBV6-1 with TRBJ1-2, with D uncertain. The CDR3 is 13 residues long. Trimming took off 0 bases at V and 8 bases at J, with 10 bases between the two ends. Germline V CDR1 and CDR2: MNHNS, SASEGT.

V is TRBV7-2 and J is TRBJ1-6; D is unresolved. There are 15 residues in the CDR3. In germline, CDR1 is SGHTA, CDR2 FQGNSA. V was trimmed by 1 base and J by 8 bases, leaving 12 bases between them. DNA for the CDR3: TGTGCCAGCAGCTTAGGCCCTCGGTACGATTCACCCCTCCACTTT. It yields the protein CASSLGPRYDSPLHF.

The chain is built from TRBV19 and TRBJ2-5; 9 bases map to TRBD1. The junction had 8 bases not matched to a gene; V was cut back by 7 bases and J by 5 bases. CDR1 and CDR2 from the germline V gene are LNHDA and SQIVND (reference sequence). The CDR3 runs 14 residues. The CDR3 nucleotides read TGTGCCAGTATAAGCACAGGGGGCGAGGAGACCCAGTACTTC. This encodes CASISTGGEETQYF.

V is TRBV5-1 and J is TRBJ1-1; the D gene is possibly TRBD1 (6 bases). Germline assignment: CDR1 SGHRS and CDR2 YFSETQ. The CDR3 is 15 residues long. Trimming cost V 2 bases and J 4 bases, with 15 bases left between them. The CDR3 coding sequence is TGCGCCAGCAGCTTCCAAACAGGGCCGGGCACTGAAGCTTTCTTT. Its protein is CASSFQTGPGTEAFF.

This clone has a handful of counts. The chain links TRBV6-5 to TRBJ2-5; a possible D gene is TRBD2 (5 bases). Trimming removed 2 bases at V and 5 bases at J, with 12 bases between. The CDR3 runs 14 residues. Germline CDR1 is MNHEY and CDR2 is SVGAGI. CDR3 nucleotide sequence: TGTGCCAGCAGTTACCCGGGGTTGGAGGAGACCCAGTACTTC. It specifies CASSYPGLEETQYF.

This chain uses TRBV4-1 with TRBJ2-7, with D unclear. The V and J ends lost 1 base and 0 bases respectively, with 10 bases between them. The CDR3 has 15 amino acids. Germline assignment: CDR1 MGHRA and CDR2 YSYEKL. Here the CDR3 reads CASSQVGGSSYEQYF. The CDR3 nucleotides are TGCGCCAGCAGCCAAGTAGGCGGAAGCTCCTACGAGCAGTACTTC.

J is TRBJ2-3 and V is TRBV6-5; 7 positions agree with TRBD1. This CDR3 is 15 amino acids long. J was trimmed by 3 bases and V by 7 bases; bases with no gene match: 10. CDR1 and CDR2 (germline): MNHEY, SVGAGI. The CDR3 protein is CASTLTGIGTDTQYF. The CDR3 coding sequence is TGTGCCAGCACCTTGACAGGGATCGGAACAGATACGCAGTATTTT.